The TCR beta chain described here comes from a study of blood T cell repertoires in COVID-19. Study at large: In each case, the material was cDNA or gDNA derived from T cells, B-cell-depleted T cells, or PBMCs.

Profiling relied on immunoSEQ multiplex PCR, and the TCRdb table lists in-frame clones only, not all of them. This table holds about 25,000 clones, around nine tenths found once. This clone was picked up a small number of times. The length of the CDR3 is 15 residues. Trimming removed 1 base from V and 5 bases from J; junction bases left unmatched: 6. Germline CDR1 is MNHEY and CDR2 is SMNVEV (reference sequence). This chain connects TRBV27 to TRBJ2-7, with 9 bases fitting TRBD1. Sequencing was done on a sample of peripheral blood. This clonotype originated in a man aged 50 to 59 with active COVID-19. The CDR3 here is CASSLFGDRVHEQYF. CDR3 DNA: TGTGCCAGCAGTTTATTTGGGGACAGGGTACACGAGCAGTACTTC.